The 30 T cell receptor beta chains given below trace back to one sample, sequenced in a study of cytomegalovirus exposure and HLA in healthy donors. Some clones are missing from TCRdb's copy, which holds only in-frame ones; the method was immunoSEQ multiplex PCR. This table has about 220,000 clones, about 90% appearing once. Sequenced sample: PBMCs. The receptors stem from a woman between 18 and 29 years old in good health and CMV-seronegative.

V is TRBV7-8 and J is TRBJ2-1, with D unresolved. Germline CDR1 SGHVS, CDR2 FQNEAQ. Trimming cost V 0 bases and J 8 bases, with 11 bases left between them. This CDR3 is built from 14 residues. CDR3: CASSLANSMYEQFF. CDR3 bases: TGTGCCAGCAGCTTAGCGAACAGCATGTATGAGCAGTTCTTC.

The chain couples TRBV5-6 to TRBJ1-2; 9 positions match TRBD1. This CDR3 has 13 residues. Germline CDR1 is SGHDT and CDR2 is YYEEEE. The V segment lost 5 bases and the J segment 4 bases; nucleotides outside the gene matches: 3. The CDR3 spells CASRPTGGYGYTF. In DNA, the CDR3 is TGTGCCAGCAGGCCGACAGGGGGCTATGGCTACACCTTC.

The rearrangement joins TRBV27 to TRBJ2-3, with TRBD1 identical over 9 bases. V lost 5 bases to trimming and J lost 4 bases; unmatched junction nucleotides: 4. The length of the CDR3 is 14 residues. Germline V gives CDR1 MNHEY, CDR2 SMNVEV (reference sequence). The CDR3 here is CASSRTGESDTQYF. For the CDR3, the DNA is TGTGCCAGCAGTCGGACAGGGGAGTCAGATACGCAGTATTTT.

This chain connects TRBV18 to TRBJ2-3; possible D gene TRBD1, 7 bases. Deletions cut 0 bases from V and 4 bases from J, with 20 bases between. This CDR3 region has 18 residues. Germline V gene sequence: CDR1 KGHSH, CDR2 LQKENI. The CDR3 nucleotides are TGTGCCAGCTCACCACCGGCCCCGGGGGACAGTTGTTCAGATACGCAGTATTTT. It encodes CASSPPAPGDSCSDTQYF.

DNA of the CDR3: TGTGCCAGTAGTCTCGGGGGGAACACCGGGGAGCTGTTTTTT. Its translation: CASSLGGNTGELFF. The chain has TRBV19 and TRBJ2-2, with D possibly being TRBD2 (6 bases). The ends were cut back, 5 bases at V and 1 base at J, with 8 bases in the middle. Germline V CDR1 and CDR2: LNHDA, SQIVND (reference sequence). This CDR3 has 14 residues.

CDR3 amino acids: CASSLIAGEADTQYF. CDR3 nucleotides: TGTGCCAGCAGTTTGATAGCGGGAGAGGCAGATACGCAGTATTTT. V is TRBV28 and J is TRBJ2-3; TRBD2 aligns across 9 bases. Trimming removed 3 bases from V and 4 bases from J; junction bases left unmatched: 5. This CDR3 has 15 amino acids. Germline V gene sequence: CDR1 MDHEN, CDR2 SYDVKM.

This clone was recorded a few times. V usage is TRBV30 and J usage is TRBJ1-1, with no clear D. The V gene lost 0 bases and the J gene lost 0 bases, with 17 bases spanning the gap. Looked up from germline, CDR1 is GTSNPN and CDR2 is SVGIG (reference sequence). CDR3 size: 17 residues. Written as DNA, the CDR3 is TGTGCCTGGAGTGTAAGTCCCCGCAGTTTCCTGAACACTGAAGCTTTCTTT. Its protein product is CAWSVSPRSFLNTEAFF. The entire variable domain, with the rest obtained from reference TRBV30 and TRBJ1-1, is as follows: SQTIHQWPATLVQPVGSPLSLECTVEGTSNPNLYWYRQAAGRGLQLLFYSVGIGQISSEVPQNLSASRPQDRQFILSSKKLLLSDSGFYLCAWSVSPRSFLNTEAFFGQGTRLTVV.

The V gene is TRBV9, the J gene TRBJ2-3, with D perhaps TRBD2 (5 bases). The CDR3 contains 13 residues. With 3 bases removed from V and 3 bases from J, the gap between germline ends came to 8 bases. CDR1 and CDR2 (germline): SGDLS, YYNGEE. The CDR3 DNA follows: TGTGCCAGCAGCGCTTCGGGGACAGATACGCAGTATTTT. Its translation: CASSASGTDTQYF.

This clone was detected once. The chain recombines TRBV2 with TRBJ2-5, with D perhaps matching TRBD2 (6 bases). V lost 4 bases, J lost 3 bases, and 12 bases lay in between. The CDR3 is made up of 14 amino acids. From germline, CDR1 is SNHLY and CDR2 FYNNEI. The CDR3 region is CASSGQRAEETQYF. DNA for the CDR3: TGTGCCAGCAGTGGACAGCGGGCAGAAGAGACCCAGTACTTC.

The J gene is TRBJ1-1, the V gene TRBV10-3; possible D gene TRBD1, 6 bases. V lost 4 bases and J 3 bases, leaving 15 bases between the germline ends. CDR3 length: 15 residues. Germline lookup yields CDR1 ENHRY and CDR2 SYGVKD. The CDR3 DNA is TGTGCCATCAGTGGAACAGGGATTAGGGACACTGAAGCTTTCTTT. Its translation is CAISGTGIRDTEAFF.

This clone showed up many times. In nucleotides, the CDR3 is TGTGCCAGCAGCTTAGCGTACGGAGATACGCAGTATTTT. Its translation is CASSLAYGDTQYF. The rearrangement links TRBV7-9 to TRBJ2-3; D not certain. Germline V gene data show CDR1 as SEHNR and CDR2 as FQNEAQ (reference sequence). Trimming pared 0 bases from V and 5 bases from J, leaving 6 bases between. There are 13 residues in the CDR3.

The V and J genes are TRBV18 and TRBJ2-7; 7 bases match TRBD2. Losses at the gene ends were 3 bases for V and 0 bases for J; bases not matched to a gene: 5. Germline V lookup: CDR1 KGHSH, CDR2 LQKENI. The CDR3 is 15 residues long. The CDR3 coding sequence is TGTGCCAGCTCACCCCCCGGGAGGAGCTCCTACGAGCAGTACTTC. Residues: CASSPPGRSSYEQYF.

This chain uses TRBV4-1 with TRBJ1-1, with a possible D match to TRBD1 (5 bases). The CDR3 has 15 residues. V shed 6 bases and J shed 0 bases, with 14 bases lying between them. Germline CDR1 MGHRA, CDR2 YSYEKL. CDR3 loop: CASRWGGFMNTEAFF. CDR3 nucleotides: TGCGCCAGCAGATGGGGGGGTTTCATGAACACTGAAGCTTTCTTT.

The J gene is TRBJ1-2, the V gene TRBV6-1; 7 bases are a match to TRBD1. The CDR3 covers 15 residues. J gave up 8 bases and V 1 base, and 10 bases lay outside the gene matches. In germline, CDR1 is MNHNS, CDR2 SASEGT. CDR3 nucleotides: TGTGCCAGCAGTGAAGGGACAGGCTCCTTACGCGGCTACACCTTC. It is translated as CASSEGTGSLRGYTF.

The rearrangement links TRBV6-5 to TRBJ2-1; TRBD2 might be the D (5 bases). This CDR3 has 15 residues. The germline gives CDR1 MNHEY, CDR2 SVGAGI. Trimming cost V 6 bases and J 7 bases, with 19 bases left between them. CDR3 protein: CASSPTWTGRNEQFF. For the CDR3, the DNA is TGTGCCAGCAGCCCTACGTGGACTGGACGGAATGAGCAGTTCTTC.

Here the CDR3 reads CASSLGHSTGELFF. The CDR3 nucleotides read TGTGCCAGCAGCCTAGGACACTCCACCGGGGAGCTGTTTTTT. The V call is TRBV11-3, the J call TRBJ2-2; a possible D gene is TRBD1 (5 bases). This CDR3 has 14 amino acids. CDR1 and CDR2 (germline): SGHNT, YENEEA. The V end was cut by 5 bases, the J end by 4 bases, with 11 bases between. Full variable domain (rest looked up from reference TRBV11-3 and TRBJ2-2): EAGVVQSPRYKIIEKKQPVAFWCNPISGHNTLYWYLQNLGQGPELLIRYENEEAVDDSQLPKDRFSAERLKGVDSTLKIQPAELGDSAVYLCASSLGHSTGELFFGEGSRLTVL.

V and J are TRBV6-5 and TRBJ2-5; D is perhaps TRBD2 (6 bases). Trimming left V 8 bases short and J 1 base short, with 14 bases between. Germline V CDR1 and CDR2: MNHEY, SVGAGI. CDR3 length: 14 residues. Written as DNA, the CDR3 is TGTGCCAGCGCCGGGAGCGAATTCCAAGAGACCCAGTACTTC. Protein: CASAGSEFQETQYF.

This clone was seen more than once but under ten times. J is TRBJ2-7 and V is TRBV2; D call uncertain. Germline CDR1 reads SNHLY; CDR2 reads FYNNEI. Trimming stripped 11 bases from V and 3 bases from J, with 17 bases between. CDR3 length equals 13 residues. The DNA for the CDR3 is TGTGCCGGTAGAGTCGAACGGGTCTACGAGCAGTACTTC. It encodes CAGRVERVYEQYF. Drawing the rest from reference TRBV2 and TRBJ2-7, the complete variable domain is EPEVTQTPSHQVTQMGQEVILRCVPISNHLYFYWYRQILGQKVEFLVSFYNNEISEKSEIFDDQFSVERPDGSNFTLKIRSTKLEDSAMYFCAGRVERVYEQYFGPGTRLTVT.

The gene calls are TRBV5-5 and TRBJ2-7; maybe TRBD1 (5 bases). CDR3 length equals 15 residues. Per the germline V gene, CDR1 is SGHKS and CDR2 is YYEKEE (reference sequence). Between the trimmed V and J ends, which lost 4 bases and 2 bases, there was a span of 16 bases. CDR3 DNA: TGTGCCAGCAGCCCCGAACCCTGGGGCGCCTACGAGCAGTACTTC. This codes for CASSPEPWGAYEQYF. Variable domain in full (rest from reference TRBV5-5 and TRBJ2-7): DAGVTQSPTHLIKTRGQQVTLRCSPISGHKSVSWYQQVLGQGPQFIFQYYEKEERGRGNFPDRFSARQFPNYSSELNVNALLLGDSALYLCASSPEPWGAYEQYFGPGTRLTVT.

This clone was seen just once. The chain combines TRBV11-2 with TRBJ2-7, with 8 bases aligning to TRBD2. The ends lost 5 bases at V and 3 bases at J; junction bases unmatched: 6. The CDR3 length is 14 residues. Germline CDR1 reads SGHAT; CDR2 reads FQNNGV. The DNA of the CDR3 is TGTGCCAGCAGCCCAAGCGGGAGTTACTACGAGCAGTACTTC. This translates into CASSPSGSYYEQYF.

The rearrangement joins TRBV27 to TRBJ2-2; weak D call: TRBD2 (6 bases). Germline loops: CDR1 MNHEY, CDR2 SMNVEV (reference sequence). The CDR3 length is 17 residues. The ends were cut back, 0 bases at V and 6 bases at J, with 17 bases in the middle. CDR3 amino acids: CASSLSAGYVDPGELFF. For the CDR3, the DNA is TGTGCCAGCAGTTTATCCGCGGGGTATGTGGACCCCGGGGAGCTGTTTTTT.

The chain uses TRBV6-6 and TRBJ2-7, with TRBD1 matching over 12 bases. The V and J ends lost 2 bases and 6 bases, in that order; junction bases with no gene match: 2. This CDR3 spans 14 amino acids. Germline V lookup: CDR1 MNHNY, CDR2 SVGAGI (reference sequence). CDR3 region: CASSYRDRGREQYF. As DNA, the CDR3 is TGTGCCAGCAGTTACCGGGACAGGGGGCGCGAGCAGTACTTC.

The chain uses TRBV4-1 and TRBJ2-3; 8 positions match TRBD2. The CDR3 runs to 18 residues. The V gene's germline CDR1 is MGHRA and CDR2 YSYEKL. V lost 0 bases to trimming and J lost 6 bases; unmatched junction nucleotides: 14. DNA for the CDR3: TGCGCCAGCAGCCAAGAGCGACTAGCGCGCGGTAGGGCGGATACGCAGTATTTT. Encoded protein: CASSQERLARGRADTQYF.

The chain links TRBV5-1 to TRBJ2-1, with TRBD1 matching 8 bases. CDR1 SGHRS and CDR2 YFSETQ come from the germline V gene. V shed 0 bases, J shed 9 bases, and the junction held 11 bases outside the gene matches. The CDR3 totals 16 residues. Here the CDR3 DNA reads TGCGCCAGCAGCTTGGCCGTAGGACAGGGCTTTGGTGAGCAGTTCTTC. Translation: CASSLAVGQGFGEQFF.

The V gene is TRBV19, the J gene TRBJ1-2; 7 bases line up with TRBD1. The CDR3 has 14 residues. V lost 8 bases and J lost 8; bases outside the gene matches: 14. Germline V gene sequence: CDR1 LNHDA, CDR2 SQIVND (reference sequence). CDR3 DNA sequence: TGTGCCAGTCAAACACCCGGGACAGTTAACGGCTACACCTTC. This gives the protein CASQTPGTVNGYTF.

V gene TRBV19 combines with J gene TRBJ2-3; 9 nucleotides match TRBD1. Losses at the gene ends were 7 bases for V and 2 bases for J; bases not matched to a gene: 7. This CDR3 spans 15 amino acids. The V gene's germline CDR1 is LNHDA and CDR2 SQIVND (reference sequence). The CDR3: CASTFGTGYTDTQYF. DNA of the CDR3: TGTGCCAGTACGTTCGGGACAGGGTACACAGATACGCAGTATTTT.

The genes are TRBV4-1 and TRBJ2-1; 11 bases match TRBD2. The CDR3 runs to 16 residues. V lost 3 bases to trimming and J lost 7 bases; unmatched junction nucleotides: 8. CDR1 MGHRA and CDR2 YSYEKL come from the germline V gene. In nucleotides, the CDR3 is TGCGCCAGCAGCCATCGGGAACTAGCGGGAGAGAATGAGCAGTTCTTC. Its translation is CASSHRELAGENEQFF.

This chain uses TRBV6-1 with TRBJ1-5; TRBD1 matches at 9 bases. Germline CDR1 reads MNHNS; CDR2 reads SASEGT. This CDR3 has 17 amino acids. Unmatched junction bases numbered 7, after V lost 2 bases and J lost 2 bases. In DNA form, the CDR3 reads TGTGCCAGCAGTGAATGGGACAGGGATGGTGGCAATCAGCCCCAGCATTTT. This sequence encodes CASSEWDRDGGNQPQHF.

This clone was observed a handful of times. V usage is TRBV6-5 and J usage is TRBJ1-1; D not resolved. V lost 2 bases to trimming and J lost 5 bases, with 12 bases between them. The CDR3 runs 14 residues. Germline V gives CDR1 MNHEY, CDR2 SVGAGI. This CDR3 reads CASSYMRGLTEAFF. Here the CDR3 DNA reads TGTGCCAGCAGTTACATGCGCGGGTTGACTGAAGCTTTCTTT.

V is TRBV27 and J is TRBJ2-7; 8 nucleotides line up with TRBD2. The CDR3 is 15 amino acids. CDR1 and CDR2 (germline): MNHEY, SMNVEV (reference sequence). Trimming cost V 8 bases and J 5 bases; bases outside gene matches: 14. The CDR3 sequence: CASSYPSGRVHEQYF. CDR3 DNA sequence: TGTGCCAGCTCCTATCCAAGCGGGAGAGTCCACGAGCAGTACTTC.